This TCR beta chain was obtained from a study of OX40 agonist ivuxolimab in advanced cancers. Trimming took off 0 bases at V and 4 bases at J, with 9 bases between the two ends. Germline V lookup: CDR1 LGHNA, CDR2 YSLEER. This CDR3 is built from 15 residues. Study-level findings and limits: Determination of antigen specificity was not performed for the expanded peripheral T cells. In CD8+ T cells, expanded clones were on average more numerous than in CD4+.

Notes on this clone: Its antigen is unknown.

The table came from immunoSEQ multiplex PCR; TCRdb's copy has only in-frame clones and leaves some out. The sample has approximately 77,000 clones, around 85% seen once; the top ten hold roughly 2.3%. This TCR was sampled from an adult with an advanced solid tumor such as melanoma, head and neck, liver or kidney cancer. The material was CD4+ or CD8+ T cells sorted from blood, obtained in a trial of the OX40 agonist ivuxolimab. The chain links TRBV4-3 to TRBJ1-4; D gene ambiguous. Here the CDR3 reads CASSQEGQFNEKLFF. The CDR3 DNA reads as TGCGCCAGCAGCCAAGAAGGCCAGTTTAATGAAAAACTGTTTTTT.